These T cell receptor beta chains were read from a single sample in a study of blood T cell repertoires in COVID-19. Only in-frame clones appear in the TCRdb table, and some are missing; sequencing was by immunoSEQ multiplex PCR. The table lists fewer than 150,000 clones, 83% of them singletons. The sample consisted of PBMCs or T cells enriched from blood (not recorded which). Source of these receptors: a man aged 25 to 40 who had recovered from COVID-19. Each CDR3 is given with its conserved first and last residue. A D gene is named only where the DNA matches it firmly. Clone sizes are given selectively: once, few, many, or a class where the clone is expanded.

CDR3nt | CDR3aa | d_gene | j_gene | v_gene | abundance
TGTGCCAGCAGCCTTAGCGGGGGGTACACAGATACGCAGTATTTT | CASSLSGGYTDTQYF | TRBD2 | TRBJ2-3 | TRBV6-4 | -
TGTGCCAGCAGCTTAGATAGGACAGGGGGTCATGGCTACACCTTC | CASSLDRTGGHGYTF | TRBD1 | TRBJ1-2 | TRBV11-2 | -
TGTGCCATCTCCCGGACAGGGGGCTTGGACACTGAAGCTTTCTTT | CAISRTGGLDTEAFF | TRBD1 | TRBJ1-1 | TRBV10-3 | once
TGTGCCAGCAGTCCAAGGACAGGGGGTAATGCTAATTCACCCCTCCACTTT | CASSPRTGGNANSPLHF | TRBD1 | TRBJ1-6 | TRBV27 | -
TGTGCCAGCAGCTTAGCGTCTAGTTCGGGGGGCTACACCTTC | CASSLASSSGGYTF | - | TRBJ1-2 | TRBV7-2 | -
TGTGCCAGCAGTGAAATGGGCAGCAATCAGCCCCAGCATTTT | CASSEMGSNQPQHF | - | TRBJ1-5 | TRBV6-1 | once
TGCGCCAGCAGCTGGACAGGAGAAGGTGGCTACACCTTC | CASSWTGEGGYTF | TRBD1 | TRBJ1-2 | TRBV5-1 | many
TGTGCCAGCAGCTTTAAGGACAGAAATGAAAAACTGTTTTTT | CASSFKDRNEKLFF | - | TRBJ1-4 | TRBV5-8 | -
TGTGCCAGCAGTCTTCTCCAGGGGTCCCACAATGAGCAGTTCTTC | CASSLLQGSHNEQFF | - | TRBJ2-1 | TRBV6-5 | -
TGTGCCACCGCGGAGCGGGGGGCAATGGGCACAGATACGCAGTATTTT | CATAERGAMGTDTQYF | TRBD2 | TRBJ2-3 | TRBV10-3 | -
TGTGCCAGCAGTTACTCCTTAGCGGGAGGGCCAGATACGCAGTATTTT | CASSYSLAGGPDTQYF | TRBD2 | TRBJ2-3 | TRBV6-2/TRBV6-3 | medium-sized
TGCGCCAGCAGCCACCCCAAGGACAGCTATAGCAATCAGCCCCAGCATTTT | CASSHPKDSYSNQPQHF | - | TRBJ1-5 | TRBV4-1 | -
TGCAGCGTTGAAGATCGCGGCTATGGCTACACCTTC | CSVEDRGYGYTF | - | TRBJ1-2 | TRBV29-1 | few
TGTGCCAGCGGGACTAACTTGGGAGAGACCCAGTACTTC | CASGTNLGETQYF | TRBD2 | TRBJ2-5 | TRBV19 | -
TGTGCCAGCAGCTCTCCCCCCTTAGGGGGTTTGGAGACCCAGTACTTC | CASSSPPLGGLETQYF | - | TRBJ2-5 | TRBV7-9 | -
TGTGCCAGCAGCCCGATGCACAGCGGGGGGGGTGACGAGCAGTTCTTC | CASSPMHSGGGDEQFF | TRBD2 | TRBJ2-1 | TRBV4-2 | -
TGTGCCAGTAGTCCGGGGACAGGTGAAAATGAGCAGTTCTTC | CASSPGTGENEQFF | TRBD1 | TRBJ2-1 | TRBV19 | once
TGTGCCAGCAGTTGGGACAGGGAAAGCTCCTACAATGAGCAGTTCTTC | CASSWDRESSYNEQFF | TRBD1 | TRBJ2-1 | TRBV28 | few
TGTGCCAGCGCGTCAGGGCAGGAGGGTCAGCCCCAGCATTTT | CASASGQEGQPQHF | - | TRBJ1-5 | TRBV5-6 | once
TGTGCCAGCAGTGATCCAGGGGAACCTCAAGAGACCCAGTACTTC | CASSDPGEPQETQYF | - | TRBJ2-5 | TRBV2 | -
TGCGCCAGCAGTGTCTGGCCGTCTGGGGCCAACGTCCTGACTTTC | CASSVWPSGANVLTF | - | TRBJ2-6 | TRBV10-2 | -
TGCAGCGTTGAACAGGGCGGGAAGACCACAGATACGCAGTATTTT | CSVEQGGKTTDTQYF | - | TRBJ2-3 | TRBV29-1 | -
TGTGCCAGCAGCTCCCAGACAGGGTCAGCCAAAAACATTCAGTACTTC | CASSSQTGSAKNIQYF | TRBD1 | TRBJ2-4 | TRBV5-6 | -
TGTGCCATCAGAACAGGGAGGGACACTGAAGCTTTCTTT | CAIRTGRDTEAFF | - | TRBJ1-1 | TRBV10-3 | once